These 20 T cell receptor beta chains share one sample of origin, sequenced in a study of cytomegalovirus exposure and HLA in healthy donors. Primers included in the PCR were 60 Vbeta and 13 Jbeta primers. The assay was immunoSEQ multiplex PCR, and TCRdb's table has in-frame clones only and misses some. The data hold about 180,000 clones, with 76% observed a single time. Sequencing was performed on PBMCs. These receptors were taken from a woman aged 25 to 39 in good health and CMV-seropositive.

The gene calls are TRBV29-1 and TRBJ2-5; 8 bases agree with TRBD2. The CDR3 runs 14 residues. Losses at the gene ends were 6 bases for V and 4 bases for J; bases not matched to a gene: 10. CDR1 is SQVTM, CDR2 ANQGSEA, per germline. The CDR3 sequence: CSVTRGGRGETQYF. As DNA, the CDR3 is TGCAGCGTAACCCGGGGGGGCCGAGGAGAGACCCAGTACTTC. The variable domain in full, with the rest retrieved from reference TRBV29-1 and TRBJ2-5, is SAVISQKPSRDICQRGTSLTIQCQVDSQVTMMFWYRQQPGQSLTLIATANQGSEATYESGFVIDKFPISRPNLTFSTLTVSNMSPEDSSIYLCSVTRGGRGETQYFGPGTRLLVL.

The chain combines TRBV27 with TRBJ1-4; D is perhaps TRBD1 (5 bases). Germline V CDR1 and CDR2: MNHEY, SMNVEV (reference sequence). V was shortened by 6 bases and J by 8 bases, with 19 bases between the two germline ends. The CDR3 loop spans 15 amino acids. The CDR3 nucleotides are TGTGCCAGCAGGATTTCACGTGACCAGGGCGAAAAACTGTTTTTT. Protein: CASRISRDQGEKLFF. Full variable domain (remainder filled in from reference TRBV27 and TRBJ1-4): EAQVTQNPRYLITVTGKKLTVTCSQNMNHEYMSWYRQDPGLGLRQIYYSMNVEVTDKGDVPEGYKVSRKEKRNFPLILESPSPNQTSLYFCASRISRDQGEKLFFGSGTQLSVL.

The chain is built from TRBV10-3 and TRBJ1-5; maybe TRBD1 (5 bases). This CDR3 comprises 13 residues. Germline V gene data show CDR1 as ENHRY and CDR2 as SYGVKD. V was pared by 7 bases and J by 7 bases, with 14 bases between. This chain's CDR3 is CAINGGREQPQHF. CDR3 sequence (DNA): TGTGCCATCAACGGGGGGAGAGAACAGCCCCAGCATTTT.

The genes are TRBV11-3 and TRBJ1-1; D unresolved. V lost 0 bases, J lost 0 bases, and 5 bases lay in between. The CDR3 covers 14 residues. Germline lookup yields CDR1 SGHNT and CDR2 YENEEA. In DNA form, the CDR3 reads TGTGCCAGCAGCTTAGAACAGATGAACACTGAAGCTTTCTTT. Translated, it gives CASSLEQMNTEAFF.

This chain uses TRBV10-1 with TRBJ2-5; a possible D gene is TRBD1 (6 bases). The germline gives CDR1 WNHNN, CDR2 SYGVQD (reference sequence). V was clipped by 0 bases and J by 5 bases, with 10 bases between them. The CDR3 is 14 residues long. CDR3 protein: CASSESDSQETQYF. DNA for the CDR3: TGCGCCAGCAGTGAGTCGGACAGCCAGGAGACCCAGTACTTC.

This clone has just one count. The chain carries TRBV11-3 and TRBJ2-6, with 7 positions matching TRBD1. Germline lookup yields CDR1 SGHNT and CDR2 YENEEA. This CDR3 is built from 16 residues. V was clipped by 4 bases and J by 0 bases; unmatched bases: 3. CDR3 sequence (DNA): TGTGCCAGCAGCTCGACAGGGACCTCTGGGGCCAACGTCCTGACTTTC. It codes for CASSSTGTSGANVLTF.

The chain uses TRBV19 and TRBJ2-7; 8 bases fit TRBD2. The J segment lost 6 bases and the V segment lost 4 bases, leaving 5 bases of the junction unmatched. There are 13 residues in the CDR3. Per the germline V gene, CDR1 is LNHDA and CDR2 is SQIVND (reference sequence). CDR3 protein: CASSTHGGAEQYF. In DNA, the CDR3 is TGTGCCAGTAGTACCCACGGGGGGGCCGAGCAGTACTTC.

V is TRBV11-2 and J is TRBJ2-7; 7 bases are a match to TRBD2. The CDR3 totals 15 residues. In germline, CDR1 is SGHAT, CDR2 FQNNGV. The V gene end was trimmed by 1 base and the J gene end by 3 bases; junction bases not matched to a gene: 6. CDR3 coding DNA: TGTGCCAGCAGCTTAGCAAGCGGGGAATACTACGAGCAGTACTTC. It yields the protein CASSLASGEYYEQYF.

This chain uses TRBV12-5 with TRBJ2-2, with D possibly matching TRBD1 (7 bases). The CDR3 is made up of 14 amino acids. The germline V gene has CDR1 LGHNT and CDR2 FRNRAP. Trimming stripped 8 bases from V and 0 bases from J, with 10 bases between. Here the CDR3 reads CASRGTANTGELFF. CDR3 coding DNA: TGTGCTAGTCGGGGGACAGCGAACACCGGGGAGCTGTTTTTT.

The chain's CDR3 is CASSLGAGGRNSPLHF. Here the CDR3 DNA reads TGTGCCAGCAGCTTAGGGGCAGGTGGAAGGAATTCACCCCTCCACTTT. The genes are TRBV7-9 and TRBJ1-6; D unclear. Trimming removed 1 base at V and 7 bases at J, with 14 bases between. This CDR3 has 16 amino acids. Germline V gene lookup returns CDR1 SEHNR and CDR2 FQNEAQ (reference sequence).

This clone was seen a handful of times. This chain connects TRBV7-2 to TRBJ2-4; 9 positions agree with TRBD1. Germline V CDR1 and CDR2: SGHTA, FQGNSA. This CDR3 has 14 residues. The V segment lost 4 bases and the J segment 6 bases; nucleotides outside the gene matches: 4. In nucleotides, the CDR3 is TGTGCCAGCAGCTCCCGGACAGGGGTAAACATTCAGTACTTC. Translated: CASSSRTGVNIQYF.

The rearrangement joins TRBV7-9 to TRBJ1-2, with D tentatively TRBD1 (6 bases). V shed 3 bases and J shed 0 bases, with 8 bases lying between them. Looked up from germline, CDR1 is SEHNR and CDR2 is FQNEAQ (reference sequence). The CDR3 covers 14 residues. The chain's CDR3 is CASSFGQPNYGYTF. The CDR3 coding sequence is TGTGCCAGCAGCTTCGGACAGCCTAACTATGGCTACACCTTC.

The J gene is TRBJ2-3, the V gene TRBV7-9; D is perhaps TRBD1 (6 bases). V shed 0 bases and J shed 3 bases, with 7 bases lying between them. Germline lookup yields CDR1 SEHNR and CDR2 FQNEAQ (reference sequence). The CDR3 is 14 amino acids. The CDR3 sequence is CASSLAQGTDTQYF. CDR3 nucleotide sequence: TGTGCCAGCAGCTTAGCGCAGGGGACAGATACGCAGTATTTT. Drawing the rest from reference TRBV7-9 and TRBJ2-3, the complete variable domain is DTGVSQNPRHKITKRGQNVTFRCDPISEHNRLYWYRQTLGQGPEFLTYFQNEAQLEKSRLLSDRFSAERPKGSFSTLEIQRTEQGDSAMYLCASSLAQGTDTQYFGPGTRLTVL.

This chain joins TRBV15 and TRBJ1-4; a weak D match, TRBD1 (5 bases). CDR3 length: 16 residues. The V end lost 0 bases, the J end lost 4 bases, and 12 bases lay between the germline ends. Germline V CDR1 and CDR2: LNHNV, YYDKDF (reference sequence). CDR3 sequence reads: CATSRDPGTINEKLFF. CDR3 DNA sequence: TGTGCCACCAGCAGAGATCCCGGGACTATTAATGAAAAACTGTTTTTT. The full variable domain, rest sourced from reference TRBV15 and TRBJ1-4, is DAMVIQNPRYQVTQFGKPVTLSCSQTLNHNVMYWYQQKSSQAPKLLFHYYDKDFNNEADTPDNFQSRRPNTSFCFLDIRSPGLGDTAMYLCATSRDPGTINEKLFFGSGTQLSVL.

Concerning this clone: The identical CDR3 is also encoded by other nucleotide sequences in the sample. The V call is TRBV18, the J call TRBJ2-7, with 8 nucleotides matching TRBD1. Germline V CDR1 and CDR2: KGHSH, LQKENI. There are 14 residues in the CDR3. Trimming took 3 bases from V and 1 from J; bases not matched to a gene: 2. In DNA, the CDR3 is TGTGCCAGCTCACCCGACAGGGGATCCTACGAGCAGTACTTC. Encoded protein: CASSPDRGSYEQYF.

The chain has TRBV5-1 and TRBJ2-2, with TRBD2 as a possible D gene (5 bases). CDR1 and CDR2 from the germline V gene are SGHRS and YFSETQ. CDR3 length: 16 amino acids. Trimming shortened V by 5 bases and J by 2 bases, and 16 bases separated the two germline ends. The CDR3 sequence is CASRPNPGSNTGELFF. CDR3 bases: TGCGCCAGCAGACCTAACCCGGGATCTAACACCGGGGAGCTGTTTTTT. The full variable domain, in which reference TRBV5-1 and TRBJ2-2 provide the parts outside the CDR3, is KAGVTQTPRYLIKTRGQQVTLSCSPISGHRSVSWYQQTPGQGLQFLFEYFSETQRNKGNFPGRFSGRQFSNSRSEMNVSTLELGDSALYLCASRPNPGSNTGELFFGEGSRLTVL.

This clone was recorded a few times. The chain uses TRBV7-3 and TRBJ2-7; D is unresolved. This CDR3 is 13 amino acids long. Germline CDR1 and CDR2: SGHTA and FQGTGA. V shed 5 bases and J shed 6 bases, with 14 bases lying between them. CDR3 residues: CASSHGWAGEQYF. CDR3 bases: TGTGCCAGCAGCCACGGTTGGGCCGGCGAGCAGTACTTC.

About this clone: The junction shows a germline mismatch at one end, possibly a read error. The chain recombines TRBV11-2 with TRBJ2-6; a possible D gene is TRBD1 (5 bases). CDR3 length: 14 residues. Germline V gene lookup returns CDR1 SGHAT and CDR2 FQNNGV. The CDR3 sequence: CASSLSFGANGLTF. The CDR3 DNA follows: TGTGCCAGCAGCTTAAGCTTTGGGGCCAACGGCCTGACTTTC.

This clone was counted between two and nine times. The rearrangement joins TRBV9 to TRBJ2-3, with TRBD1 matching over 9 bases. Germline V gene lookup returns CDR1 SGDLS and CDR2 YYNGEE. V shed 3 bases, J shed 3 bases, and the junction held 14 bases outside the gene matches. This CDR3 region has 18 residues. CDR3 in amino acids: CASSAGPGQGLLTDTQYF. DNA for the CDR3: TGTGCCAGCAGCGCCGGGCCGGGACAGGGTCTTCTTACAGATACGCAGTATTTT.

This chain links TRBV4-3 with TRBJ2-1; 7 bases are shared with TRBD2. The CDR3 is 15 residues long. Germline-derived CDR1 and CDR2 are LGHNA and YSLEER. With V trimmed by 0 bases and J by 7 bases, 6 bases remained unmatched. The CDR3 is CASSQESGGGNEQFF. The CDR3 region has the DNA TGCGCCAGCAGCCAAGAATCGGGGGGAGGGAATGAGCAGTTCTTC.